This entry lists 26 T cell receptor beta chains sequenced from one sample in a study of vaccination and CD4 T cells after COVID-19. The sample's treatment: roughly nine-day PBMC culture with coronavirus spike peptide pools or control peptides (ViraFEST assay). Researchers used the Oncomine TCR Beta short-read assay to sequence DNA from cultured CD4+ T cells. TCRdb ran MiXCR on the PCR reads and lists one entry per CDR3 protein. The table lists about 26,000 distinct CDR3 sequences, 35% to 50% of them singletons, with 11% in the top ten. Their antigens are not known. The specimen was CD4+ T cells from blood, cultured in vitro. Source of these receptors: a human donor who had recovered from COVID-19.

The chain uses TRBV11-2 and TRBJ2-3; D is undetermined. The CDR3 runs to 11 residues. The V end lost 3 bases, the J end lost 4 bases, and 2 bases lay between the germline ends. The germline CDR1 and CDR2 sequences are SGHAT and FQNNGV. CDR3 loop: CASSLSDTQYF. The CDR3 DNA follows: TGTGCCAGCAGCTTGTCAGATACGCAGTATTTT.

CDR3 coding DNA: TGTGCCAGCAGCTTAGTAGGACAGACAGGCACAGATACGCAGTATTTT. Its translation: CASSLVGQTGTDTQYF. The rearrangement links TRBV7-6 to TRBJ2-3; TRBD1 is a possible D gene (6 bases). Trimming pared 1 base from V and 1 base from J, leaving 12 bases between. The CDR3 has 16 residues. Germline assignment: CDR1 SGHVS and CDR2 FNYEAQ.

This clonotype qualifies as medium-sized. The chain's CDR3 is CASSLVAGPNSPLHF. Here the CDR3 DNA reads TGTGCCAGCAGCTTAGTGGCAGGGCCCAATTCACCCCTCCACTTT. This chain uses TRBV7-9 with TRBJ1-6, with D possibly TRBD1 on 5 matching bases. This CDR3 spans 15 amino acids. Germline CDR1 is SEHNR and CDR2 is FQNEAQ (reference sequence). The germline V and J ends were trimmed by 1 base and 7 bases, with 11 bases remaining between them.

This clonotype appeared a single time. The rearrangement uses TRBV5-1 and TRBJ2-6; TRBD1 is a possible D gene (6 bases). With 6 bases removed from V and 0 bases from J, the gap between germline ends came to 22 bases. In germline, CDR1 is SGHRS, CDR2 YFSETQ. The CDR3 is 19 amino acids. CDR3 amino acids: CASTKAYGGVSSGANVLTF. The CDR3 region has the DNA TGCGCCAGCACCAAAGCTTATGGGGGCGTAAGCTCTGGGGCCAACGTCCTGACTTTC.

The chain links TRBV2 to TRBJ1-5; the match to TRBD1 covers 9 bases. This CDR3 spans 15 amino acids. In germline, CDR1 is SNHLY, CDR2 FYNNEI. Trimming took 6 bases from V and 7 from J; bases not matched to a gene: 10. The CDR3 DNA reads TGTGCCAGCAGGATTGAGGGACAGGGAAAACAGCCCCAGCATTTT. As protein: CASRIEGQGKQPQHF.

This clonotype was counted between two and nine times. V is TRBV6-2 or TRBV6-3 and J is TRBJ2-2, with TRBD2 matching 10 bases. Germline values: CDR1 MNHEY, CDR2 SVGEGT. V lost 3 bases and J lost 8; bases outside the gene matches: 6. CDR3 size: 15 residues. The CDR3 bases are TGTGCCAGCAGTTATCTAGCGGGGGCCCTAGGGGAGCTGTTTTTT. Translation: CASSYLAGALGELFF.

The V and J genes are TRBV7-3 and TRBJ2-3; 13 bases are shared with TRBD2. This CDR3 contains 15 residues. Germline-derived CDR1 and CDR2 are SGHTA and FQGTGA. After removal of 3 bases from V and 3 bases from J, the junction contained 0 bases not matched to a gene. The CDR3 nucleotides are TGTGCCAGCAGCTTGACTAGCGGGGGGACAGATACGCAGTATTTT. This sequence encodes CASSLTSGGTDTQYF.

This clonotype has just a few counts. The chain employs TRBV7-2 and TRBJ1-6, with 9 positions matching TRBD1. The CDR3 is 15 amino acids. V dropped 4 bases and J dropped 6; count of bases not matched to a gene: 4. The germline CDR1 and CDR2 sequences are SGHTA and FQGNSA. The CDR3, as DNA: TGTGCCAGCAGCTCGGGACAGGGTCCTAATTCACCCCTCCACTTT. Translating gives CASSSGQGPNSPLHF.

This clonotype has a handful of counts. This sequence joins TRBV27 and TRBJ2-1; 12 positions agree with TRBD2. The CDR3 has 20 amino acids. V lost 5 bases to trimming and J lost 0 bases; unmatched junction nucleotides: 14. In germline, CDR1 is MNHEY, CDR2 SMNVEV (reference sequence). CDR3 protein: CASSPLVRTSGESSYNEQFF. The CDR3 region has the DNA TGTGCCAGCAGTCCCTTGGTTCGGACTAGCGGGGAGAGCTCCTACAATGAGCAGTTCTTC.

The J gene is TRBJ2-7, the V gene TRBV7-2; 10 bases match TRBD2. The CDR3 loop spans 14 amino acids. Germline CDR1 reads SGHTA; CDR2 reads FQGNSA. The V segment lost 7 bases and the J segment 4 bases; nucleotides outside the gene matches: 7. This CDR3 is CASTVLSGGYEQYF. The DNA of the CDR3 is TGTGCCAGCACCGTTCTTAGCGGGGGGTACGAGCAGTACTTC.

The chain recombines TRBV4-2 with TRBJ2-3; D uncertain. Germline V lookup: CDR1 LGHNA, CDR2 YNFKEQ. The CDR3 runs to 14 residues. Trimming removed 3 bases at V and 0 bases at J, with 7 bases between. The CDR3 loop is CASSQADSTDTQYF. In nucleotides, the CDR3 is TGTGCCAGCAGCCAGGCAGACAGCACAGATACGCAGTATTTT.

This clonotype has more than one count but fewer than ten. The CDR3 sequence is CASSLVLRGTGKAEAFF. CDR3 bases: TGTGCCAGCAGCTTAGTATTGAGGGGGACAGGGAAGGCTGAAGCTTTCTTT. The J gene is TRBJ1-1, the V gene TRBV11-2; the match to TRBD1 covers 9 bases. J gave up 6 bases and V 1 base, and 12 bases lay outside the gene matches. Per germline, CDR1 SGHAT and CDR2 FQNNGV. CDR3 length: 17 amino acids.

V usage is TRBV6-5 and J usage is TRBJ2-2; no firm D call. The germline gives CDR1 MNHEY, CDR2 SVGAGI. The CDR3 runs 16 residues. Trimming left V 0 bases short and J 3 bases short, with 11 bases between. This CDR3 reads CASSYSTGSDTGELFF. The DNA for the CDR3 is TGTGCCAGCAGTTACTCGACCGGCAGTGACACCGGGGAGCTGTTTTTT.

The chain links TRBV2 to TRBJ1-3, with a tentative D call TRBD1 (5 bases). V dropped 10 bases and J dropped 2 bases, with 18 bases sitting between them. This CDR3 spans 15 amino acids. The germline V gene encodes CDR1 SNHLY and CDR2 FYNNEI. The CDR3 region is CATTVLAGTGNTIYF. The CDR3 region has the DNA TGTGCCACCACTGTGTTGGCAGGGACTGGAAACACCATATATTTT.

This clonotype showed up just a few times. The chain links TRBV6-5 to TRBJ2-5; either TRBD1 or TRBD2 may fit D (7 bases each). The CDR3 covers 16 residues. The ends were cut back, 0 bases at V and 2 bases at J, with 13 bases in the middle. CDR1 is MNHEY, CDR2 SVGAGI, per germline. The CDR3 sequence is CASSYSSGGGQETQYF. The CDR3 coding sequence is TGTGCCAGCAGTTACTCTTCAGGGGGGGGACAAGAGACCCAGTACTTC.

The gene calls are TRBV5-6 and TRBJ2-3; D is possibly TRBD1 or TRBD2 (5 bases each). This CDR3 has 15 amino acids. CDR1 SGHDT and CDR2 YYEEEE come from the germline V gene. The V end lost 2 bases, the J end lost 6 bases, and 16 bases lay between the germline ends. CDR3 sequence (DNA): TGTGCCAGCAGCTTATATGGGGGACCCCTGGATACGCAGTATTTT. It codes for CASSLYGGPLDTQYF.

The V gene is TRBV5-1, the J gene TRBJ2-2; D gene unclear. Germline assignment: CDR1 SGHRS and CDR2 YFSETQ. The CDR3 runs 13 residues. With 6 bases removed from V and 7 bases from J, the gap between germline ends came to 13 bases. CDR3 bases: TGCGCCAGCACCCTCGTAGGTTTCGGGGAGCTGTTTTTT. Protein sequence: CASTLVGFGELFF.

The rearrangement joins TRBV6-2 or TRBV6-3 to TRBJ1-3, with 7 nucleotides matching TRBD1. The CDR3 loop spans 16 amino acids. V trimming: 6 bases; J trimming: 5 bases; junction bases outside the gene matches: 13. Germline V gives CDR1 MNHEY, CDR2 SVGEGT. CDR3 DNA sequence: TGTGCCAGCAGCCTCGACACAGGGGAGCTGAGAAACACCATATATTTT. This codes for CASSLDTGELRNTIYF.

This sequence joins TRBV6-5 and TRBJ2-3, with D uncertain. The ends were cut back, 2 bases at V and 2 bases at J, with 8 bases in the middle. Germline CDR1 and CDR2: MNHEY and SVGAGI. This CDR3 contains 14 residues. DNA for the CDR3: TGTGCCAGCAGTTACGTGGCCTACACAGATACGCAGTATTTT. Amino acid sequence: CASSYVAYTDTQYF.

The V call is TRBV28, the J call TRBJ1-1, with TRBD1 matching over 7 bases. CDR1 is MDHEN, CDR2 SYDVKM, per germline. This CDR3 is 11 amino acids long. V was pared by 5 bases and J by 7 bases, with 1 base of the junction left unmatched. The CDR3 protein is CASSNRGEAFF. Written as DNA, the CDR3 is TGTGCCAGCAGTAACAGGGGTGAAGCTTTCTTT.

The sample holds a few counts of this clonotype. The chain carries TRBV6-5 and TRBJ2-3; 11 bases are a match to TRBD2. Germline V gives CDR1 MNHEY, CDR2 SVGAGI. The CDR3 is 16 residues long. With 4 bases clipped from V and 5 bases from J, the junction kept 8 bases outside the gene matches. The CDR3 region has the DNA TGTGCCAGCAGTTCCCCGGGTAGCGGGAGGGGAGATACGCAGTATTTT. The encoded protein is CASSSPGSGRGDTQYF.

The J gene is TRBJ2-3, the V gene TRBV12-3 or TRBV12-4; TRBD2 matches at 7 bases. The CDR3 extends over 18 amino acids. With 3 bases clipped from V and 2 bases from J, the junction kept 14 bases outside the gene matches. CDR3 protein: CASSFGSRGVRNTDTQYF. The CDR3, as DNA: TGTGCCAGCAGTTTCGGGTCCCGGGGGGTCAGGAACACAGATACGCAGTATTTT.

The chain uses TRBV15 and TRBJ2-2; 15 bases align to TRBD2. CDR1 and CDR2 from the germline V gene are LNHNV and YYDKDF (reference sequence). The CDR3 covers 18 residues. The ends lost 1 base at V and 4 bases at J; junction bases unmatched: 4. CDR3 sequence reads: CATSRAPGLAGGTGELFF. CDR3 sequence (DNA): TGTGCCACCAGCAGAGCTCCGGGACTAGCGGGAGGCACCGGGGAGCTGTTTTTT.

The rearrangement links TRBV18 to TRBJ1-2, with 11 bases fitting TRBD1. The CDR3 length is 14 residues. CDR1 KGHSH and CDR2 LQKENI come from the germline V gene. J lost 6 bases, V lost 1 base, and 1 base had no gene match. In nucleotides, the CDR3 is TGTGCCAGCTCACCACGGACAGGGGGCGATGGCTACACCTTC. Its translation: CASSPRTGGDGYTF.

This clonotype came up a few times. V usage is TRBV6-1 and J usage is TRBJ1-1; D perhaps matches TRBD1 (5 bases). The CDR3 totals 13 residues. V dropped 6 bases and J dropped 7 bases, with 15 bases sitting between them. The germline V gene has CDR1 MNHNS and CDR2 SASEGT. CDR3 nucleotides: TGTGCCAGCAGCGAATTGTGGGGCGGTGAAGCTTTCTTT. It yields the protein CASSELWGGEAFF.

The chain is built from TRBV5-6 and TRBJ2-5; D is unresolved. V lost 3 bases, J lost 1 base, and 10 bases lay in between. Germline assignment: CDR1 SGHDT and CDR2 YYEEEE. CDR3 size: 14 residues. The CDR3 DNA follows: TGTGCCAGCAGCTGGGGTACCTCCCAAGAGACCCAGTACTTC. Residues: CASSWGTSQETQYF.